The rows below give T cell receptor beta chains drawn from one sample of a study of cytomegalovirus exposure and HLA in healthy donors. Produced via immunoSEQ multiplex PCR; TCRdb's table is partial and in-frame only. The table lists over 80,000 clones, about four fifths of them singletons, with 3.8% in the top ten. Sequenced input: PBMCs. The receptors were sampled from a man aged 45-60 years in good health and CMV-seronegative. Both conserved end residues are part of each CDR3. The D gene is left open where the match is weak. Rows may omit the clone size; those that give it use once, few, many or a size class.

TRBV19	TRBJ1-1	-	-	CASSIDEGSVAFF	TGTGCCAGTAGTATTGACGAGGGATCTGTGGCTTTCTTT
TRBV7-2	TRBJ1-6	few	-	CASSPERQENNSPLHF	TGTGCCAGCAGCCCGGAGAGACAGGAGAATAATTCACCCCTCCACTTT
TRBV14	TRBJ2-5	-	TRBD2	CASSMRERETQYF	TGTGCCAGCAGCATGCGGGAGAGGGAGACCCAGTACTTC
TRBV7-2	TRBJ1-2	-	TRBD1	CASSLGQGDYYGYTF	TGTGCCAGCAGCCTAGGACAGGGGGACTACTATGGCTACACCTTC
TRBV29-1	TRBJ1-2	few	-	CSVETLTTGWLGGYTF	TGCAGCGTTGAAACCCTCACGACAGGCTGGCTTGGAGGCTACACCTTC
TRBV5-4	TRBJ2-5	once	-	CASSSGVRDSQETQYF	TGTGCCAGCAGCTCCGGGGTCCGGGACTCACAAGAGACCCAGTACTTC
TRBV10-3	TRBJ1-1	once	-	CAISESRQNTEAFF	TGTGCCATCAGTGAGTCAAGACAGAACACTGAAGCTTTCTTT
TRBV20-1	TRBJ2-7	-	TRBD1	CSASQGEEQYF	TGCAGTGCTAGTCAGGGGGAAGAGCAGTACTTC
TRBV6-1	TRBJ1-5	few	TRBD1	CASRGTAHQPQHF	TGTGCCAGCAGAGGGACAGCTCATCAGCCCCAGCATTTT
TRBV5-4	TRBJ1-2	-	-	CASSLELGRANYGYTF	TGTGCCAGCAGCTTGGAACTCGGCAGGGCTAACTATGGCTACACCTTC
TRBV5-3	TRBJ1-1	-	TRBD1	CARRRQGWYTEAFF	TGTGCCAGACGACGACAGGGGTGGTACACTGAAGCTTTCTTT
TRBV6-6	TRBJ2-1	-	-	CASSYAAEQFF	TGTGCCAGCAGTTACGCGGCAGAGCAGTTCTTC
TRBV28	TRBJ2-7	-	TRBD1	CASSPEIRDRLYF	TGTGCCAGCAGCCCAGAGATCCGGGACAGGCTCTACTTC
TRBV27	TRBJ2-7	-	-	CASTNHRAGYEQYF	TGTGCCAGCACGAACCACCGGGCGGGTTACGAGCAGTACTTC
TRBV9	TRBJ2-5	-	-	CASSGTWGGETQYF	TGTGCCAGCAGCGGGACCTGGGGAGGAGAGACCCAGTACTTC
TRBV7-3	TRBJ2-2	-	TRBD2	CASSPTSGRAGAGELFF	TGTGCCAGCAGCCCCACTAGCGGGAGGGCCGGGGCCGGGGAGCTGTTTTTT
TRBV7-9	TRBJ1-1	few	-	CASSSGGNTEAFF	TGTGCCAGCAGCTCGGGGGGGAATACTGAAGCTTTCTTT
TRBV18	TRBJ1-1	once	TRBD1	CASSPNRGGDGAFF	TGTGCCAGCTCACCCAACAGGGGGGGAGACGGAGCTTTCTTT
TRBV2	TRBJ2-3	-	-	CASSEAAPAEYF	TGTGCCAGCAGTGAAGCGGCCCCGGCGGAATATTTT
TRBV19	TRBJ2-5	once	-	CASSTTDQETQYF	TGTGCCAGTAGTACGACAGACCAAGAGACCCAGTACTTC
TRBV18	TRBJ1-2	once	TRBD1	CASSPQGDSYTF	TGTGCCAGCTCACCGCAGGGGGATAGCTACACCTTC
TRBV9	TRBJ2-1	-	-	CASSVVEGTAGDEQFF	TGTGCCAGCAGCGTAGTCGAGGGGACTGCCGGCGATGAGCAGTTCTTC
TRBV6-4	TRBJ1-2	-	-	CASRGGAYGYTF	TGTGCCAGTCGGGGGGGCGCCTATGGCTACACCTTC
TRBV28	TRBJ1-5	-	TRBD1	CASSQIGTVSNQPQHF	TGTGCCAGCAGTCAAATCGGGACAGTTAGCAATCAGCCCCAGCATTTT
TRBV6-5	TRBJ2-3	-	TRBD2	CASSSRTGGPQYF	TGTGCCAGCAGTTCCCGCACGGGGGGACCGCAGTATTTT
TRBV25-1	TRBJ2-1	-	TRBD1	CASSLGGRGNEQFF	TGTGCCAGCTCCCTTGGTGGCAGGGGGAATGAGCAGTTCTTC
TRBV29-1	TRBJ2-5	-	TRBD1	CSVEDPRGTGRETQYF	TGCAGCGTTGAAGATCCCCGGGGGACAGGTCGCGAGACCCAGTACTTC
TRBV5-4	TRBJ1-3	-	-	CASSHDTGTQGNTIYF	TGTGCCAGCAGCCACGATACCGGGACACAAGGAAACACCATATATTTT
TRBV7-3	TRBJ2-5	-	-	CASSLTGEAQYF	TGTGCCAGCAGCTTAACAGGGGAGGCCCAGTACTTC
TRBV6-1	TRBJ1-2	few	TRBD1	CASSESRQGASGYTF	TGTGCCAGCAGTGAAAGTCGGCAGGGGGCTAGCGGCTACACCTTC
TRBV30	TRBJ1-5	-	TRBD1	CAWSIGQGVGYIGPQHF	TGTGCCTGGAGTATAGGACAGGGGGTAGGTTACATTGGACCCCAGCATTTT
TRBV19	TRBJ1-4	-	TRBD1	CASSTDRGPEKLFF	TGTGCCAGTAGTACCGACAGGGGGCCTGAAAAACTGTTTTTT
TRBV28	TRBJ2-5	once	-	CASSSLQARETQYF	TGTGCCAGCAGTTCCCTTCAAGCCCGGGAGACCCAGTACTTC
TRBV28	TRBJ2-7	-	-	CATFSPGEHYEQYF	TGTGCCACCTTCAGCCCAGGGGAACACTACGAGCAGTACTTC
TRBV29-1	TRBJ1-2	-	-	CSVIWREMDGYTF	TGCAGCGTCATATGGAGGGAGATGGATGGCTACACCTTC
TRBV5-1	TRBJ1-1	-	-	CASSLGGIANTEAFF	TGCGCCAGCAGCTTGGGCGGGATAGCGAACACTGAAGCTTTCTTT
TRBV13	TRBJ1-2	-	-	CASSSGRDFYGYTF	TGTGCCAGCAGCTCGGGACGGGACTTCTATGGCTACACCTTC
TRBV5-4	TRBJ2-3	-	-	CASSLDRWATGSEEQYF	TGTGCCAGCAGCTTGGATAGGTGGGCGACAGGTAGTGAGGAGCAGTATTTT
TRBV27	TRBJ2-7	-	-	CATSPMTGSYEQYF	TGTGCCACCAGCCCGATGACAGGCTCCTACGAGCAGTACTTC
TRBV5-4	TRBJ1-1	few	TRBD1	CASSFRQGVNTEAFF	TGTGCCAGCAGTTTCCGACAGGGTGTGAACACTGAAGCTTTCTTT
TRBV9	TRBJ2-3	-	-	CASSQDLGSMDTQYF	TGTGCCAGCAGTCAAGATCTAGGGAGTATGGATACGCAGTATTTT
TRBV6-6	TRBJ2-7	-	-	CASSYAGLRNEQYF	TGTGCCAGCAGTTACGCAGGACTACGCAACGAGCAGTACTTC
TRBV5-1	TRBJ2-1	-	TRBD2	CASSGLAGYNEQFF	TGCGCCAGCAGCGGATTAGCGGGATACAATGAGCAGTTCTTC
TRBV9	TRBJ2-7	-	-	CASSAGSGYEQYF	TGTGCCAGCAGCGCTGGGTCAGGTTACGAGCAGTACTTC
TRBV5-1	TRBJ2-5	-	-	CASSMGQGEETQYF	TGCGCCAGCAGCATGGGCCAAGGGGAAGAGACCCAGTACTTC
TRBV6-5	TRBJ1-4	-	TRBD1	CASSRQGILEKLFF	TGTGCCAGCAGTAGACAGGGAATCTTGGAAAAACTGTTTTTT
TRBV14	TRBJ2-3	-	-	CASSQEPRASWTDTQYF	TGTGCCAGCAGCCAAGAACCCCGGGCTAGCTGGACAGATACGCAGTATTTT
TRBV27	TRBJ1-2	-	-	CASTQSPGQTYGYTF	TGTGCCAGCACTCAATCCCCGGGACAAACCTATGGCTACACCTTC
TRBV30	TRBJ1-4	-	-	CAWSIGRSGEKLFF	TGTGCCTGGAGTATTGGACGGAGCGGGGAAAAACTGTTTTTT
TRBV15	TRBJ1-5	-	-	CFEGDQPQHF	TGTTTTGAGGGGGATCAGCCCCAGCATTTT
TRBV6-5	TRBJ2-7	-	-	CASSPQGDEQYF	TGTGCCAGCAGTCCACAGGGAGACGAGCAGTACTTC
TRBV5-1	TRBJ1-1	-	TRBD1	CASRLQGENTEAFF	TGCGCCAGCAGGCTCCAGGGGGAGAACACTGAAGCTTTCTTT
TRBV25-1	TRBJ1-3	-	TRBD1	CASSDLRTGRIGNTIYF	TGTGCCAGCAGTGATCTCAGGACAGGGCGGATTGGAAACACCATATATTTT
TRBV7-6	TRBJ2-5	-	TRBD2	CASSPLAGGVETQYF	TGTGCCAGCAGCCCCCTAGCGGGAGGGGTGGAGACCCAGTACTTC
TRBV7-2	TRBJ2-2	-	TRBD1	CASSFTGGAVPGELFF	TGTGCCAGCAGCTTTACAGGGGGCGCGGTACCCGGGGAGCTGTTTTTT
TRBV4-2	TRBJ2-7	-	TRBD2	CASSHSPGLAGGDEQYF	TGTGCCAGCAGCCATTCACCGGGACTAGCGGGAGGAGACGAGCAGTACTTC
TRBV7-9	TRBJ2-6	many	-	CASKQANVLTF	TGTGCCAGCAAGCAGGCCAACGTCCTGACTTTC
TRBV5-1	TRBJ2-2	once	-	CASAIKGHYGELFF	TGCGCCAGCGCTATAAAGGGGCACTACGGGGAGCTGTTTTTT
TRBV20-1	TRBJ1-5	-	-	CSAREGGAQHF	TGCAGTGCTAGAGAAGGAGGGGCCCAGCATTTT
TRBV18	TRBJ2-7	-	-	CASSPPGGVRYEQYF	TGTGCCAGCTCACCACCAGGAGGGGTCAGGTACGAGCAGTACTTC